The rows below give T cell receptor beta chains drawn from one sample of a study of blood T cell repertoires in COVID-19. TCRdb's copy holds only in-frame clones and misses some; the assay was immunoSEQ multiplex PCR. The profile shows 75,000 to 85,000 clones, over 75% of them singletons. Sequenced material: peripheral blood. Receptor source: a man aged 45-65 years with active COVID-19. Each CDR3 is given with its conserved first and last residue. A D gene is named only where the DNA matches it firmly. Clone sizes are given selectively: once, few, many, or a class where the clone is expanded.

TRBJ2-6	NA	NA	TRBV4-1	15	TGCGCCAGCAGCCAAGACGGTGGTGGGGCCAACGTCCTGACTTTC	CASSQDGGGANVLTF
TRBJ1-1	NA	NA	TRBV9	13	TGTGCCAGCAGCGCCCAAATTGAGTCTGAAGCTTTCTTT	CASSAQIESEAFF
TRBJ1-5	NA	TRBD1	TRBV28	17	TGTGCCAGCAGTGGGGGACAGGGGGTCTTGGGCAATCAGCCCCAGCATTTT	CASSGGQGVLGNQPQHF
TRBJ2-7	once	TRBD2	TRBV5-1	13	TGCGCCAGCAGCCCGGGGGGGACATACGAGCAGTACTTC	CASSPGGTYEQYF
TRBJ1-2	NA	NA	TRBV5-4	15	TGTGCCAGCAGCTTGAAAGGACTTTCGGACTATGGCTACACCTTC	CASSLKGLSDYGYTF
TRBJ2-7	once	NA	TRBV19	16	TGTGCCAGTAGTAAGCCCGGGGGGACACACTCCTACGAGCAGTACTTC	CASSKPGGTHSYEQYF
TRBJ2-3	NA	NA	TRBV28	16	TGTGCCAGCAGTCCCCTACCGGGTAGCGCCCAAGATACGCAGTATTTT	CASSPLPGSAQDTQYF
TRBJ2-5	few	TRBD2	TRBV5-6	13	TGTGCCAGCAGCTCAATCGGGGGGGAGACCCAGTACTTC	CASSSIGGETQYF
TRBJ2-1	NA	TRBD1	TRBV19	18	TGTGCCAGTAGTCCCTTCGGACAGGGCGTGAGCTCCTACAATGAGCAGTTCTTC	CASSPFGQGVSSYNEQFF
TRBJ2-5	NA	NA	TRBV2	13	TGTGCCAGCAGGCAGGGCCCACAAGAGACCCAGTACTTC	CASRQGPQETQYF
TRBJ1-5	NA	NA	TRBV2	16	TGTGCCAGCAGTGAAGTGTTTCGGGGAGGCAATCAGCCCCAGCATTTT	CASSEVFRGGNQPQHF
TRBJ2-5	NA	NA	TRBV7-9	14	TGTGCCAGCAGCTTCCCTAAACCCCACCAAGTGCAGTACTTC	CASSFPKPHQVQYF
TRBJ2-5	NA	TRBD2	TRBV6-2/TRBV6-3	16	TGTGCCAGCAGTTGGACTAGCGGTTTCGGGACGGAGACCCAGTACTTC	CASSWTSGFGTETQYF
TRBJ2-7	NA	NA	TRBV21-1	14	TGTGCCAGCAGCAGGTTTGCGGAGGACTACGAGCAGTACTTC	CASSRFAEDYEQYF
TRBJ2-1	NA	TRBD2	TRBV25-1	16	TGTGCCAGCAGTGAACGGACTAGCGGGGGTTTCAATGAGCAGTTCTTC	CASSERTSGGFNEQFF
TRBJ1-2	NA	TRBD1	TRBV30	16	TGTGCCTGGAGCTCCAGGGGGGCCGGGACAATCTATGGCTACACCTTC	CAWSSRGAGTIYGYTF
TRBJ2-1	NA	NA	TRBV30	16	TGTGCCTGGAATCCCAGGGGCCCGTGGGTATACAATGAGCAGTTCTTC	CAWNPRGPWVYNEQFF
TRBJ2-2	once	NA	TRBV19	14	TGTGCCAGTAGTACCGCCTCAGGGACCGGGGAGCTGTTTTTT	CASSTASGTGELFF
TRBJ1-2	NA	TRBD1	TRBV30	16	TGTGCCTGGAGTGCGAAGACCGGGACAGGGATCTATGGCTACACCTTC	CAWSAKTGTGIYGYTF
TRBJ2-1	NA	NA	TRBV7-2	15	TGTGCCAGCAGCCCAACGGCAGGGTTCTACAATGAGCAGTTCTTC	CASSPTAGFYNEQFF
TRBJ1-4	once	NA	TRBV11-2	13	TGTGCCAGCAGCGTCTACGAGGGAGGAAAACTGTTTTTT	CASSVYEGGKLFF
TRBJ2-3	NA	TRBD2	TRBV28	13	TGTGCCAGCCGGGATGGGGGAGGGGACACGCAGTATTTT	CASRDGGGDTQYF
TRBJ1-5	NA	NA	TRBV2	15	TGTGCCAGCAGTGAGGAGGGGGGGGTTCGTCAGCCCCAGCATTTT	CASSEEGGVRQPQHF
TRBJ1-6	NA	NA	TRBV6-6	16	TGTGCCAGCAGTTACGAGGGACTAAAGCATAATTCACCCCTCCACTTT	CASSYEGLKHNSPLHF
TRBJ2-3	NA	TRBD2	TRBV27	15	TGTGCCAGCTTGGGTACTAGCGGGATAACAGATACGCAGTATTTT	CASLGTSGITDTQYF
TRBJ1-4	once	NA	TRBV7-8	13	TGTGCCAGCAGCTTAGCGCTCAGGGAAAAACTGTTTTTT	CASSLALREKLFF
TRBJ1-4	NA	TRBD1	TRBV7-2	14	TGTGCCAGCAGCGCGACAGGGTCTAATGAAAAACTGTTTTTT	CASSATGSNEKLFF
TRBJ2-2	NA	TRBD1	TRBV6-5	15	TGTGCCAGCAGACCCCGGACAGGCAACACCGGGGAGCTGTTTTTT	CASRPRTGNTGELFF
TRBJ2-3	once	TRBD2	TRBV2	14	TGTGCCAGTAGGGGGACTAGCGGAACAGATACGCAGTATTTT	CASRGTSGTDTQYF
TRBJ2-1	NA	TRBD2	TRBV5-5	16	TGTGCCAGCAGCTTGGGGACTAGCGGGAGCTATGATGAGCAGTTCTTC	CASSLGTSGSYDEQFF
TRBJ2-1	once	NA	TRBV10-2	15	TGCGCCAGCAGCGTGGAGGGGGCTTCCTACAATGAGCAGTTCTTC	CASSVEGASYNEQFF
TRBJ2-7	once	NA	TRBV7-2	15	TGTGCCAGCAGAACTACTACAGGGCGAAGAAACGAGCAGTACTTC	CASRTTTGRRNEQYF
TRBJ1-5	NA	TRBD1	TRBV9	16	TGTGCCAGCAGCCCTCAGGGACAGGGAAATCACCAGCCCCAGCATTTT	CASSPQGQGNHQPQHF
TRBJ2-5	NA	TRBD2	TRBV5-1	18	TGCGCCAGCAGCTTCTTTCCTGGGACTAGCGGGAGCCAGGAGACCCAGTACTTC	CASSFFPGTSGSQETQYF
TRBJ2-5	NA	TRBD2	TRBV5-4	16	TGTGCCAGCAGTTTAGGACTAGCGGGGGTACAAGAGACCCAGTACTTC	CASSLGLAGVQETQYF
TRBJ1-5	few	NA	TRBV2	15	TGTGCCAGCAGTGAAAGCAGGAATAGCAATCAGCCCCAGCATTTT	CASSESRNSNQPQHF
TRBJ2-7	NA	TRBD2	TRBV2	16	TGTGCCAGCAGTGAGGGTAGCGGGACTGCCGGCTACGAGCAGTACTTC	CASSEGSGTAGYEQYF